These T cell receptor beta chains were read from a single sample in a study of blood T cell repertoires in COVID-19. Clones were read by immunoSEQ multiplex PCR, and TCRdb kept only the in-frame ones, dropping some. This repertoire shows under 500,000 clones, around 88% found once; its top ten account for over 4%. What was sequenced was peripheral blood. These receptors were taken from a young woman with acute or convalescent COVID-19. Each CDR3 is given with its conserved first and last residue. The D gene is left open where the match is weak. The listing skips clone size in some rows; elsewhere it reads once, few, many or a size class.

cdr3_length j_call v_call d_call clone_size cdr3_aa cdr3_nt
15 TRBJ2-1 TRBV11-3 TRBD1 . CASSLGNTGVNEQFF TGTGCCAGCAGCTTGGGGAATACAGGGGTCAATGAGCAGTTCTTC
14 TRBJ1-2 TRBV9 TRBD1 once CASSSSDRASGYTF TGTGCCAGCAGCTCCTCGGACAGGGCCAGTGGCTACACCTTC
13 TRBJ2-7 TRBV12-3/TRBV12-4 TRBD1 once CASRRTGTYEQYF TGTGCCAGCAGACGGACAGGAACCTACGAGCAGTACTTC
13 TRBJ2-7 TRBV27 . . CASSLGDSGEQYF TGTGCCAGCAGTCTAGGAGACAGTGGCGAGCAGTACTTC
13 TRBJ1-5 TRBV20-1 . . CSASSGGNQPQHF TGCAGTGCTAGTTCAGGGGGCAATCAGCCCCAGCATTTT
16 TRBJ2-3 TRBV3-1/TRBV3-2 . . CASSQDRHSFTDTQYF TGTGCCAGCAGCCAAGATAGGCACAGTTTCACAGATACGCAGTATTTT
15 TRBJ2-3 TRBV19 TRBD2 . CASSRTSWGTDTQYF TGTGCCAGTAGTAGGACTAGTTGGGGCACAGATACGCAGTATTTT
15 TRBJ2-2 TRBV9 TRBD2 . CASSYSGGDTGELFF TGTGCCAGCAGCTACTCGGGGGGGGACACCGGGGAGCTGTTTTTT
11 TRBJ2-5 TRBV29-1 . . CSVERGETQYF TGCAGCGTTGAACGGGGAGAGACCCAGTACTTC
15 TRBJ2-7 TRBV14 TRBD1 . CASSQDWTGDYEQYF TGTGCCAGCAGCCAAGATTGGACAGGGGACTACGAGCAGTACTTC
14 TRBJ2-7 TRBV5-4 TRBD1 . CASSEQGMSYEQYF TGTGCCAGCAGTGAACAGGGGATGTCCTACGAGCAGTACTTC
15 TRBJ1-2 TRBV9 TRBD1 . CASSAGTGKEHGYTF TGTGCCAGCAGCGCCGGGACAGGGAAAGAACATGGCTACACCTTC
16 TRBJ1-6 TRBV2 . . CASTGRDRSYNSPLHF TGTGCCAGCACAGGGAGGGATCGGTCCTATAATTCACCCCTCCACTTT
14 TRBJ2-7 TRBV5-4 TRBD1 . CASSAGTGDYEQYF TGTGCCAGCAGCGCTGGGACAGGGGATTACGAGCAGTACTTC
12 TRBJ2-7 TRBV12-5 TRBD1 . CASGLTGDEQYF TGTGCTAGTGGACTGACAGGGGATGAGCAGTACTTC
18 TRBJ2-2 TRBV19 TRBD1 . CASSIYKGQSSNTGELFF TGTGCCAGTAGTATTTATAAGGGACAGTCTTCGAACACCGGGGAGCTGTTTTTT
13 TRBJ2-7 TRBV29-1 . . CSVLAPSSYEQYF TGCAGCGTTTTAGCCCCCAGCTCCTACGAGCAGTACTTC
16 TRBJ2-1 TRBV4-1 TRBD2 . CASSSRLAGSLNEQFF TGCGCCAGCAGCTCGCGACTAGCGGGGTCCCTTAATGAGCAGTTCTTC
14 TRBJ2-1 TRBV7-9 . . CASSLAHGVGEQFF TGTGCCAGCAGCTTAGCGCACGGGGTGGGTGAGCAGTTCTTC
13 TRBJ2-5 TRBV18 TRBD1 . CASSPGQKETQYF TGTGCCAGCTCACCGGGACAGAAAGAGACCCAGTACTTC
15 TRBJ2-5 TRBV28 . once CASSPYLRVRGTQYF TGTGCCAGCAGCCCCTATTTAAGGGTGCGGGGGACCCAGTACTTC
14 TRBJ2-7 TRBV5-1 TRBD1 . CASSLFRGRHEQYF TGCGCCAGCAGCTTGTTCAGGGGGCGACACGAGCAGTACTTC
15 TRBJ2-1 TRBV9 TRBD2 . CASEGGTSSYNEQFF TGTGCCAGCGAGGGCGGGACTAGCTCCTACAATGAGCAGTTCTTC
12 TRBJ2-1 TRBV3-1/TRBV3-2 . . CASSQQGIEQFF TGTGCCAGCAGCCAACAGGGGATCGAGCAGTTCTTC
14 TRBJ2-7 TRBV5-1 TRBD2 . CASSPRGGTYEQYF TGCGCCAGCAGCCCCCGGGGGGGAACCTACGAGCAGTACTTC
15 TRBJ1-4 TRBV4-1 . . CASSQELGGGRVLFF TGCGCCAGCAGCCAAGAACTTGGCGGGGGGAGAGTACTGTTTTTT
17 TRBJ1-2 TRBV21-1 . . CASSKELGNRSAYGYTF TGTGCCAGCAGCAAAGAACTGGGCAACCGTTCAGCCTATGGCTACACCTTC
15 TRBJ2-2 TRBV6-5 . few CASSTGGLHTGELFF TGTGCCAGCAGCACAGGAGGGTTGCACACCGGGGAGCTGTTTTTT
14 TRBJ2-7 TRBV5-8 . . CASSRDRPSYEQYF TGTGCCAGCAGCCGTGACAGGCCATCCTACGAGCAGTACTTC
14 TRBJ1-2 TRBV11-2 . . CASSSEGGKVGYTF TGTGCCAGCAGCTCCGAAGGAGGGAAAGTTGGCTACACCTTC
13 TRBJ2-2 TRBV5-1 . . CASSFNRAGELFF TGCGCCAGCAGTTTTAACCGCGCCGGGGAGCTGTTTTTT
13 TRBJ2-7 TRBV10-2 TRBD1 . CASSGQGLNEQYF TGCGCCAGCAGCGGACAGGGTCTAAACGAGCAGTACTTC
15 TRBJ2-2 TRBV5-1 TRBD1 . CASRDRTGGSGELFF TGCGCCAGCAGGGACAGGACAGGGGGTTCCGGGGAGCTGTTTTTT
14 TRBJ1-6 TRBV13 TRBD1 . CASRRGQNNSPLHF TGTGCCAGCAGACGGGGACAGAATAATTCACCCCTCCACTTT
16 TRBJ2-3 TRBV5-1 . . CASSSIRDTITDTQYF TGCGCCAGCAGCTCCATCCGGGACACAATTACAGATACGCAGTATTTT
13 TRBJ1-4 TRBV5-1 . . CASRVAGTEKLFF TGCGCCAGCAGGGTCGCAGGGACAGAAAAACTGTTTTTT
14 TRBJ2-3 TRBV4-2 TRBD2 . CASSAGGGTDTQYF TGTGCCAGCAGCGCGGGGGGGGGCACAGATACGCAGTATTTT
15 TRBJ1-6 TRBV5-4 TRBD1 many CASRVGQGADSPLHF TGTGCCAGCAGAGTCGGACAGGGGGCCGATTCACCCCTCCACTTT
15 TRBJ2-7 TRBV7-8 TRBD2 . CASSLKRGGTYEQYF TGTGCCAGCAGCTTGAAGCGGGGGGGTACCTACGAGCAGTACTTC
15 TRBJ2-3 TRBV6-9 . . CASSSTGYDTDTQYF TGTGCCAGCAGTTCAACAGGGTACGACACAGATACGCAGTATTTT
16 TRBJ2-7 TRBV5-1 TRBD1 . CASSKGTGPVRDEQYF TGCGCCAGCAGCAAAGGGACAGGCCCCGTCAGGGACGAGCAGTACTTC
13 TRBJ2-7 TRBV6-6 . . CASSTGQSYEQYF TGTGCCAGCAGTACCGGACAGTCCTACGAGCAGTACTTC
14 TRBJ2-5 TRBV2 . once CASSAGHYRETQYF TGTGCCAGCAGTGCCGGACATTATCGAGAGACCCAGTACTTC
16 TRBJ2-3 TRBV5-8 TRBD2 . CASSLVVSGGTDTQYF TGTGCCAGCAGCTTGGTAGTTAGCGGGGGTACTGATACGCAGTATTTT
15 TRBJ1-3 TRBV18 . . CASSPEQYSGNTIYF TGTGCCAGCTCACCCGAACAGTACTCTGGAAACACCATATATTTT
16 TRBJ2-3 TRBV19 . . CASSIARAGGTDTQYF TGTGCCAGTAGTATAGCGAGGGCAGGGGGCACAGATACGCAGTATTTT
15 TRBJ1-6 TRBV28 . . CASSLFRGYNSPLHF TGTGCCAGCAGTTTATTTAGAGGCTATAATTCACCCCTCCACTTT
14 TRBJ2-7 TRBV30 . . CALERVTGYYEQYF TGTGCCTTAGAGCGGGTGACGGGATACTACGAGCAGTACTTC
11 TRBJ1-2 TRBV20-1 TRBD1 . CGGQGKRGYTF TGCGGAGGACAGGGGAAGAGAGGCTACACCTTC
12 TRBJ2-1 TRBV5-4 . . CASSLSNNEQFF TGTGCCAGCAGCTTGTCAAACAATGAGCAGTTCTTC
13 TRBJ1-4 TRBV29-1 . . CSVEEQGHRKLFF TGCAGCGTTGAAGAACAGGGCCACCGAAAACTGTTTTTT
16 TRBJ2-1 TRBV4-1 TRBD2 . CASSQDLGGAYNEQFF TGCGCCAGCAGCCAAGATCTGGGGGGGGCCTACAATGAGCAGTTCTTC
15 TRBJ2-7 TRBV9 TRBD1 . CASSVAGQALNEQYF TGTGCCAGCAGCGTAGCTGGACAGGCCCTAAACGAGCAGTACTTC